This record looks at one TCR beta chain sequence and its context. Its antigen is not known. To make CD8 memory, CD45RO+ cells were put together with CCR7-negative CD45RA+ TemRA cells. The entry originates in a study of shared clonotypes between healthy human individuals. Study-level points and caveats: Across a handful of donors, naive CD4 shared 5% to 6%, naive CD8 over 3%, memory CD4 roughly 2.3%, memory CD8 approximately 0.4%. Only blood was sampled, and tissue TCR repertoires likely differ from blood ones. Few donors limited the genetic and exposure-history diversity represented.

Method: immunoSEQ multiplex PCR; TCRdb's copy keeps in-frame clones and lacks some. Here the sample spans 550,000 to 800,000 clones, 90% being singletons. The source of this sequence is a young man in good health. Some clones in this sample may be carry-over from other donors' samples. Sequencing was carried out using memory CD8+ T cells from PBMCs. Subset denoted: CD45RO+ cells pooled with CCR7-negative TemRA cells.

The CDR3 is CASSVTDRGSKKTQYF. CDR3 bases: TGTGCCAGCAGCGTAACGGACAGGGGGTCCAAAAAGACCCAGTACTTC. The chain is built from TRBV9 and TRBJ2-5; 10 bases fit TRBD1. Germline V CDR1 and CDR2: SGDLS, YYNGEE. Trimming cost V 1 base and J 6 bases; bases outside gene matches: 9. The CDR3 is made up of 16 amino acids.